The 24 T cell receptor beta chains listed next were all sequenced from one sample in a study of cytomegalovirus exposure and HLA in healthy donors. PCR employed 60 Vbeta and 13 Jbeta primers. Here immunoSEQ multiplex PCR was the method, and the copy in TCRdb shows in-frame clones only, minus some. The sample has about 40,000 clones, about 66% seen once. The sequencing input was PBMCs. These receptors were obtained from a man aged 45-60 years in good health and CMV-seropositive.

The chain has TRBV11-2 and TRBJ2-3; 13 bases fit TRBD2. CDR3 size: 18 residues. The V segment lost 5 bases and the J segment 0 bases; nucleotides outside the gene matches: 8. Looked up from germline, CDR1 is SGHAT and CDR2 is FQNNGV. Here the CDR3 reads CASSPRTSGGISTDTQYF. The CDR3 nucleotides read TGTGCCAGCAGCCCTCGGACTAGCGGGGGAATCAGCACAGATACGCAGTATTTT.

This clone was recorded a few times. This same CDR3 is encoded by further DNA sequences in the sample. This rearrangement joins TRBV4-1 to TRBJ1-2; D is possibly TRBD1 (6 bases). Looked up from germline, CDR1 is MGHRA and CDR2 is YSYEKL. Trimming took 0 bases from V and 4 from J, leaving 9 bases between them. The CDR3 loop spans 14 amino acids. The CDR3 DNA reads as TGCGCCAGCAGCCAAGACGGGGGGCTCTATGGCTACACCTTC. Protein sequence: CASSQDGGLYGYTF.

V is TRBV29-1 and J is TRBJ1-2; D remains ambiguous. The CDR3 contains 11 residues. Trimming pared 6 bases from V and 8 bases from J, leaving 13 bases between. The V gene's germline CDR1 is SQVTM and CDR2 ANQGSEA. The CDR3 DNA sequence: TGCAGCGTACCCCCGGGGTTGGGCTACACCTTC. Translated, it gives CSVPPGLGYTF. The variable domain in full, completed from reference TRBV29-1 and TRBJ1-2, reads SAVISQKPSRDICQRGTSLTIQCQVDSQVTMMFWYRQQPGQSLTLIATANQGSEATYESGFVIDKFPISRPNLTFSTLTVSNMSPEDSSIYLCSVPPGLGYTFGSGTRLTVV.

The chain carries TRBV14 and TRBJ2-2; D gene uncertain. This CDR3 region has 13 residues. Germline V gene lookup returns CDR1 SGHDN and CDR2 FVKESK. Trimming cost V 1 base and J 4 bases, with 4 bases left between them. CDR3 bases: TGTGCCAGCAGCCAAGGGCTCACCGGGGAGCTGTTTTTT. It codes for CASSQGLTGELFF.

V gene TRBV4-2 combines with J gene TRBJ2-1, with TRBD2 as a possible D gene (6 bases). CDR3 length equals 15 residues. The ends were cut back, 2 bases at V and 1 base at J, with 9 bases in the middle. Germline V CDR1 and CDR2: LGHNA, YNFKEQ. This CDR3 reads CASSQPGLSYNEQFF. CDR3 nucleotide sequence: TGTGCCAGCAGCCAACCGGGACTGTCCTACAATGAGCAGTTCTTC.

The genes are TRBV11-2 and TRBJ2-7, with 8 bases that match TRBD1. Germline lookup yields CDR1 SGHAT and CDR2 FQNNGV. The CDR3 covers 16 residues. V was pared by 5 bases and J by 0 bases, with 9 bases of the junction left unmatched. Here the CDR3 reads CASSIGTGYSSYEQYF. The DNA for the CDR3 is TGTGCCAGCAGCATAGGGACAGGTTATAGCTCCTACGAGCAGTACTTC.

The chain couples TRBV11-2 to TRBJ2-7; TRBD1 matches 7 bases. J was trimmed by 4 bases and V by 2 bases; bases with no gene match: 2. The CDR3 covers 13 residues. Germline loops: CDR1 SGHAT, CDR2 FQNNGV. The CDR3 spells CASSLYRGYEQYF. The CDR3, as DNA: TGTGCCAGCAGCTTATACAGGGGATACGAGCAGTACTTC.

The chain recombines TRBV13 with TRBJ1-6; D remains unclear. The V end was cut by 5 bases, the J end by 10 bases, with 15 bases between. The CDR3 length is 14 residues. Germline V CDR1 and CDR2: PRHDT, FYEKMQ (reference sequence). In nucleotides, the CDR3 is TGTGCCAGCAGCCGCGGGAGGAAGGAATCACCCCTCCACTTT. Its protein product is CASSRGRKESPLHF.

V usage is TRBV5-4 and J usage is TRBJ2-5; 8 bases are a match to TRBD2. The CDR3 has 15 amino acids. After removal of 0 bases from V and 5 bases from J, the junction contained 6 bases not matched to a gene. The germline gives CDR1 SGHNT, CDR2 YYREEE (reference sequence). The CDR3 nucleotides read TGTGCCAGCAGCTTGGCTGCGGGGGGCTCGGAGACCCAGTACTTC. Its protein product is CASSLAAGGSETQYF.

J is TRBJ2-3 and V is TRBV7-2; 9 positions agree with TRBD2. CDR1 SGHTA and CDR2 FQGNSA come from the germline V gene. The CDR3 runs 18 residues. V trimming: 0 bases; J trimming: 1 base; junction bases outside the gene matches: 8. The CDR3 region is CASSLAASGASGTDTQYF. The CDR3 DNA reads TGTGCCAGCAGCTTAGCGGCTAGCGGGGCCTCCGGCACAGATACGCAGTATTTT.

This chain joins TRBV5-1 and TRBJ1-5; 8 bases fit TRBD1. CDR3 size: 18 residues. Germline V gene data show CDR1 as SGHRS and CDR2 as YFSETQ. The V and J ends lost 0 bases and 9 bases, in that order; junction bases with no gene match: 17. For the CDR3, the DNA is TGCGCCAGCAGCTTGGGCCCCAGGGGGCAATCAGGATTGGGGCCCCAGCATTTT. Protein: CASSLGPRGQSGLGPQHF.

This clone turned up a few times. This chain connects TRBV29-1 to TRBJ2-2, with D tentatively TRBD2 (5 bases). CDR1 is SQVTM, CDR2 ANQGSEA, per germline. The CDR3 extends over 12 amino acids. The CDR3 here is CSTTGISGELFF. The CDR3 DNA sequence: TGCAGTACAACGGGGATTTCGGGGGAGCTGTTTTTT.

The chain has TRBV7-8 and TRBJ1-5, with a tentative D call TRBD1 (6 bases). Between the trimmed V and J ends, which lost 5 bases and 2 bases, there was a span of 13 bases. The CDR3 spans 15 residues. CDR1 is SGHVS and CDR2 is FQNEAQ in the germline V gene. The CDR3 bases are TGTGCCAGCAGCGAAAACCCAGGGGGCAATCAGCCCCAGCATTTT. It specifies CASSENPGGNQPQHF.

This clone was detected a few times. CDR3 residues: CASSYFDRDKETQYF. In DNA, the CDR3 is TGTGCCAGCAGTTATTTCGACAGGGATAAGGAGACCCAGTACTTC. V gene TRBV6-5 combines with J gene TRBJ2-5, with 7 bases matching TRBD1. The CDR3 is 15 residues long. V lost 3 bases and J lost 5; bases outside the gene matches: 9. The V gene's germline CDR1 is MNHEY and CDR2 SVGAGI.

In this sample, this clone turned up a few times. This chain connects TRBV9 to TRBJ2-2, with D perhaps TRBD2 (6 bases). V gave up 4 bases and J gave up 6 bases, with 16 bases separating them. In germline, CDR1 is SGDLS, CDR2 YYNGEE. The CDR3 sequence is 15 residues long. The CDR3 spells CASSPGDPAAGELFF. The CDR3 DNA sequence: TGTGCCAGCAGCCCGGGAGACCCGGCCGCCGGGGAGCTGTTTTTT.

This clone was recorded only once. J is TRBJ1-5 and V is TRBV30; D unclear. Deletions cut 2 bases from V and 0 bases from J, with 11 bases between. There are 15 residues in the CDR3. Germline loops: CDR1 GTSNPN, CDR2 SVGIG (reference sequence). CDR3 sequence reads: CAWSLPGDSNQPQHF. In DNA, the CDR3 is TGTGCCTGGAGTCTCCCAGGCGATAGCAATCAGCCCCAGCATTTT.

The gene calls are TRBV5-1 and TRBJ1-2; D perhaps matches TRBD1 (6 bases). V was shortened by 4 bases and J by 3 bases, with 10 bases between the two germline ends. The germline V gene encodes CDR1 SGHRS and CDR2 YFSETQ. This CDR3 spans 13 amino acids. The DNA for the CDR3 is TGCGCCAGCAGCGAGCCAGGGGACTATGGCTACACCTTC. This codes for CASSEPGDYGYTF.

The chain links TRBV7-9 to TRBJ1-2; the D is unclear. The CDR3 covers 13 residues. Deletions cut 6 bases from V and 2 bases from J, with 10 bases between. Germline V gene sequence: CDR1 SEHNR, CDR2 FQNEAQ (reference sequence). CDR3: CASRPSGNYGYTF. The CDR3 coding sequence is TGTGCCAGCAGACCCTCAGGAAACTATGGCTACACCTTC.

In the case of this clone: Other DNA sequences in the same sample also yield this CDR3. This chain links TRBV5-1 with TRBJ1-1; 8 nucleotides line up with TRBD1. Trimming removed 4 bases from V and 8 bases from J; junction bases left unmatched: 7. Looked up from germline, CDR1 is SGHRS and CDR2 is YFSETQ. This CDR3 has 13 residues. The CDR3 sequence: CASSQDRVTEAFF. The CDR3 region has the DNA TGCGCCAGCAGCCAGGACAGGGTCACCGAAGCTTTCTTT.

V and J are TRBV6-6 and TRBJ2-1; TRBD2 matches at 9 bases. Trimming removed 7 bases from V and 7 bases from J; junction bases left unmatched: 8. This CDR3 spans 14 amino acids. Germline assignment: CDR1 MNHNY and CDR2 SVGAGI (reference sequence). As DNA, the CDR3 is TGTGCCAGCACTAGCGGGGCCGAGAGGAATGAGCAGTTCTTC. It translates to CASTSGAERNEQFF.

The rearrangement links TRBV9 to TRBJ2-7; 11 bases fit TRBD1. The J segment lost 2 bases and the V segment lost 2 bases, leaving 6 bases of the junction unmatched. In germline, CDR1 is SGDLS, CDR2 YYNGEE. The CDR3 has 16 residues. DNA for the CDR3: TGTGCCAGCAGCGTTTCCGGGACAGGGGGTCCCTACGAGCAGTACTTC. Its translation: CASSVSGTGGPYEQYF.

This clone was seen just once. V is TRBV6-1 and J is TRBJ2-7; D is possibly TRBD1 (5 bases). CDR3 length: 15 amino acids. V lost 1 base to trimming and J lost 3 bases, with 13 bases between them. Per the germline V gene, CDR1 is MNHNS and CDR2 is SASEGT. CDR3 sequence: CASSEDGAASYEQYF. In DNA, the CDR3 is TGTGCCAGCAGTGAAGATGGGGCAGCGAGCTACGAGCAGTACTTC.

The chain is built from TRBV6-1 and TRBJ1-5; perhaps TRBD1 as D (5 bases). The V gene lost 7 bases and the J gene lost 2 bases, with 15 bases spanning the gap. This CDR3 contains 15 residues. Per germline, CDR1 MNHNS and CDR2 SASEGT. This CDR3 is CASIGGDSGNQPQHF. CDR3 nucleotides: TGTGCCAGCATCGGAGGGGATTCGGGCAATCAGCCCCAGCATTTT.

CDR3 region: CSARRVSEQFF. Here the CDR3 DNA reads TGCAGTGCTAGACGGGTTTCTGAGCAGTTCTTC. V and J are TRBV20-1 and TRBJ2-1; no clear D gene. This CDR3 spans 11 amino acids. V was pared by 2 bases and J by 9 bases, with 8 bases between. The germline V gene encodes CDR1 DFQATT and CDR2 SNEGSKA (reference sequence).